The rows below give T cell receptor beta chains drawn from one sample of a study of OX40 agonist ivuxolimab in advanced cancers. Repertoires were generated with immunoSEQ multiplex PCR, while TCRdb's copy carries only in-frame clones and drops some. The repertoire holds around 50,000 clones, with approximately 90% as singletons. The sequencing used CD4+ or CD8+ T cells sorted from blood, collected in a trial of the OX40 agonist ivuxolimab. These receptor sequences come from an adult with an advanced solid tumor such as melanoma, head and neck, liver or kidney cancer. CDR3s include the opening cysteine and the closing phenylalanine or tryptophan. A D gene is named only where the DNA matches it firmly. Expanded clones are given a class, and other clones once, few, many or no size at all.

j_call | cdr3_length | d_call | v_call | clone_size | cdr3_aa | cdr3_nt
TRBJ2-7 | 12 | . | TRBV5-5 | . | CASSPQGYEQYF | TGTGCCAGCAGCCCCCAGGGCTACGAGCAGTACTTC
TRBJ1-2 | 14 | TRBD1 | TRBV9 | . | CASSVVGQTYGYTF | TGTGCCAGCAGCGTAGTGGGACAGACGTATGGCTACACCTTC
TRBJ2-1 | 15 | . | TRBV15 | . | CATSRDPGEYNEQFF | TGTGCCACCAGCAGAGATCCGGGGGAGTACAATGAGCAGTTCTTC
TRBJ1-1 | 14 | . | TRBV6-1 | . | CASSSAGRVTEAFF | TGTGCCAGCAGTTCAGCGGGGAGGGTCACTGAAGCTTTCTTT
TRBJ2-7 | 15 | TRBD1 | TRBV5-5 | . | CASSLGTGGRYEQYF | TGTGCCAGCAGCCTAGGGACAGGGGGTAGGTACGAGCAGTACTTC
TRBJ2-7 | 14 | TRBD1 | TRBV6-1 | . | CASRIQGRTYEQYF | TGTGCCAGCAGGATACAGGGGCGGACCTACGAGCAGTACTTC
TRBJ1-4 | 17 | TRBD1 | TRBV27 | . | CASSVTGGARTNEKLFF | TGTGCCAGCAGTGTCACAGGGGGCGCTCGGACTAATGAAAAACTGTTTTTT
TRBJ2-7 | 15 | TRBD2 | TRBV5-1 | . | CASSPGLAGVYEQYF | TGCGCCAGCAGCCCGGGACTAGCGGGAGTTTACGAGCAGTACTTC
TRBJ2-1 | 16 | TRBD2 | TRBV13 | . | CASTLRLLAGASEQFF | TGTGCCAGCACCTTAAGGTTACTAGCGGGAGCATCAGAGCAGTTCTTC
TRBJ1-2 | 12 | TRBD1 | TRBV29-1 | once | CSVGGGNYGYTF | TGCAGCGTTGGAGGGGGCAACTATGGCTACACCTTC
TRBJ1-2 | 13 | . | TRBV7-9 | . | CASSLGGQGGYTF | TGTGCCAGCAGCTTAGGGGGACAAGGAGGCTACACCTTC
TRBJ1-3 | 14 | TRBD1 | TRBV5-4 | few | CASRDRGSGNTIYF | TGTGCCAGCAGGGACAGGGGAAGTGGAAACACCATATATTTT
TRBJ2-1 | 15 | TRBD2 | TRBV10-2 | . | CASSDSGRARNEQFF | TGCGCCAGCAGTGATAGCGGGAGGGCGAGGAATGAGCAGTTCTTC
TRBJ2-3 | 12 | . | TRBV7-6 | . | CASSLLTDTQYF | TGTGCCAGCAGCTTATTAACAGATACGCAGTATTTT
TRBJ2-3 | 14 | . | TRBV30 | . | CAWSVWGNTDTQYF | TGTGCCTGGAGTGTATGGGGGAACACAGATACGCAGTATTTT
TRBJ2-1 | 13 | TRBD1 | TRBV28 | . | CASRGQGYNEQFF | TGTGCCAGCAGGGGACAGGGCTACAATGAGCAGTTCTTC
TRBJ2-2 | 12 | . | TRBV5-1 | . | CASSLDTGELFF | TGCGCCAGCAGCTTAGACACCGGGGAGCTGTTTTTT
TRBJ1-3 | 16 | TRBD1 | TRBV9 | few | CASSVGRQGPGNTIYF | TGTGCCAGCAGCGTAGGCAGACAGGGCCCTGGAAACACCATATATTTT
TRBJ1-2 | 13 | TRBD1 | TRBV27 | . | CASSSGQGRGYTF | TGTGCCAGCAGCTCAGGACAGGGAAGGGGCTACACCTTC
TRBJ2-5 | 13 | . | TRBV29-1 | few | CSVEVGSKETQYF | TGCAGCGTTGAAGTCGGGAGCAAAGAGACCCAGTACTTC
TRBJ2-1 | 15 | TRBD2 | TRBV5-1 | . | CASSSGLAGSNEQFF | TGCGCCAGCAGCTCCGGACTAGCGGGCAGCAATGAGCAGTTCTTC
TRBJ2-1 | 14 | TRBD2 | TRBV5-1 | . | CASRTERGSNEQFF | TGCGCCAGCCGGACGGAGCGGGGATCGAATGAGCAGTTCTTC
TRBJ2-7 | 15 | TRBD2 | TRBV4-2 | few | CASSLAGTNSYEQYF | TGTGCCAGCAGCCTAGCCGGGACTAACTCCTACGAGCAGTACTTC
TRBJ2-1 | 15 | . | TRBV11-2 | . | CASSPIGGVDNEQFF | TGTGCCAGCAGCCCCATCGGAGGAGTAGACAATGAGCAGTTCTTC
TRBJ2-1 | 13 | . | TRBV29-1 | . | CSVGAAGPNEQFF | TGCAGCGTTGGGGCGGCGGGACCCAATGAGCAGTTCTTC
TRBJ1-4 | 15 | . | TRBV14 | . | CASSQVDGIGEKLFF | TGTGCCAGCAGCCAAGTCGACGGAATTGGTGAAAAACTGTTTTTT
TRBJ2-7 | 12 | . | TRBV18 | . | CASCAGPYEQYF | TGTGCCAGCTGCGCGGGACCCTACGAGCAGTACTTC
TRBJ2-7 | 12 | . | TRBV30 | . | CAWSPRSYEQYF | TGTGCCTGGAGTCCCCGGTCCTACGAGCAGTACTTC
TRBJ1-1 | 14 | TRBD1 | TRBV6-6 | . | CASRQGRMNTEAFF | TGTGCCAGCAGACAGGGGAGGATGAACACTGAAGCTTTCTTT
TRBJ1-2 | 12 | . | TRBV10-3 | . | CATRGGGYGYTF | TGTGCCACCCGGGGGGGAGGTTATGGCTACACCTTC
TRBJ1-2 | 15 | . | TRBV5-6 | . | CASSPGLGANYGYTF | TGTGCCAGCAGCCCGGGACTGGGAGCTAACTATGGCTACACCTTC
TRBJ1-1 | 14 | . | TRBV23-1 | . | CASPTGDMNTEAFF | TGCGCCAGTCCCACAGGAGACATGAACACTGAAGCTTTCTTT
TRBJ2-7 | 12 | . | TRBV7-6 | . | CASAGGSYEQYF | TGTGCCAGCGCTGGGGGGTCCTACGAGCAGTACTTC
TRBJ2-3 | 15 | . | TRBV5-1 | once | CASSLEAGSTDTQYF | TGCGCCAGCAGCTTGGAGGCGGGGAGCACAGATACGCAGTATTTT
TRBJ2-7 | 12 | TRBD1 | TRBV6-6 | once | CASSGTAYEQYF | TGTGCCAGCAGTGGGACAGCCTACGAGCAGTACTTC
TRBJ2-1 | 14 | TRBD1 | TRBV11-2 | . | CASSFNRGPNEQFF | TGTGCCAGCAGCTTCAACAGGGGGCCCAATGAGCAGTTCTTC
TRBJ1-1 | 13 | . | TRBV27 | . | CAGNRGVRTEAFF | TGTGCCGGCAACCGGGGTGTTCGGACCGAAGCTTTCTTT
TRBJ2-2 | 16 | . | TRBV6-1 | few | CASSVTGALNTGELFF | TGTGCCAGCAGTGTTACGGGGGCCTTAAACACCGGGGAGCTGTTTTTT
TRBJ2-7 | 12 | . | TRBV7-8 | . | CASSFPNYEQYF | TGTGCCAGCAGCTTTCCTAACTACGAGCAGTACTTC
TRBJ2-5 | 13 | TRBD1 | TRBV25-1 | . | CASRRTGRETQYF | TGTGCCAGCAGGAGGACAGGGAGGGAGACCCAGTACTTC
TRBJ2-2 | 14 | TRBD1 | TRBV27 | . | CASTNRGQVGELFF | TGTGCCAGCACAAACAGGGGGCAGGTCGGGGAGCTGTTTTTT
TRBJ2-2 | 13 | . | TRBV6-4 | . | CASSEGYTGELFF | TGTGCCAGCAGTGAAGGCTACACCGGGGAGCTGTTTTTT
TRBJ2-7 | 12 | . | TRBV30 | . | CAWSQGIYEQYF | TGTGCCTGGAGTCAGGGAATCTACGAGCAGTACTTC
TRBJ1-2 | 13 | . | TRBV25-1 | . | CASSEFGNYGYTF | TGTGCCAGCAGTGAATTTGGTAATTATGGCTACACCTTC
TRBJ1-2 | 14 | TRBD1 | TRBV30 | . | CAWSRTGPDYGYTF | TGTGCCTGGAGCCGGACAGGCCCGGACTATGGCTACACCTTC
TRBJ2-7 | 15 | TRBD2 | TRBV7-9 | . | CASSLLAGGPYEQYF | TGTGCCAGCAGCTTACTAGCGGGAGGGCCCTACGAGCAGTACTTC
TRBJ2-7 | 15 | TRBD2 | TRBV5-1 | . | CASSLISGTRLEQYF | TGCGCCAGCAGCTTGATTAGCGGGACCCGCCTCGAGCAGTACTTC
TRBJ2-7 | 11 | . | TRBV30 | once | CASRHSYEQYF | TGTGCCTCCCGTCACTCCTACGAGCAGTACTTC
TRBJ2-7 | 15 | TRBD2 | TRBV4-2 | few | CASSQAGTNAYEQYF | TGTGCCAGCAGCCAAGCCGGGACTAACGCCTACGAGCAGTACTTC
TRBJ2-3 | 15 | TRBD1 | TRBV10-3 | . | CAISNPGQGADTQYF | TGTGCCATCAGTAATCCGGGACAGGGAGCAGATACGCAGTATTTT
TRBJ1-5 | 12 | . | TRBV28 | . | CASRGSNQPQHF | TGTGCCAGCAGGGGTAGCAATCAGCCCCAGCATTTT
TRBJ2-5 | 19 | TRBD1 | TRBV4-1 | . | CASSQFESFGQGASETQYF | TGCGCCAGCAGCCAATTTGAGTCCTTCGGACAGGGGGCGAGTGAGACCCAGTACTTC
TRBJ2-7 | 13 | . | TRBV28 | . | CASTKPGVYEQYF | TGTGCCAGCACCAAGCCGGGAGTCTACGAGCAGTACTTC
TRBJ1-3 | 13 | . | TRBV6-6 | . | CASILTAGNTIYF | TGTGCCAGCATCCTGACAGCCGGAAACACCATATATTTT
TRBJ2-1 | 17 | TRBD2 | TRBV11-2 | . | CASSLVPSGSSYNEQFF | TGTGCCAGCAGCTTAGTCCCTAGCGGGAGCTCCTACAATGAGCAGTTCTTC
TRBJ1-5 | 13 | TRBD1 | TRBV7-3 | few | CASSRTGDQPQHF | TGTGCCAGCAGCCGGACAGGCGATCAGCCCCAGCATTTT